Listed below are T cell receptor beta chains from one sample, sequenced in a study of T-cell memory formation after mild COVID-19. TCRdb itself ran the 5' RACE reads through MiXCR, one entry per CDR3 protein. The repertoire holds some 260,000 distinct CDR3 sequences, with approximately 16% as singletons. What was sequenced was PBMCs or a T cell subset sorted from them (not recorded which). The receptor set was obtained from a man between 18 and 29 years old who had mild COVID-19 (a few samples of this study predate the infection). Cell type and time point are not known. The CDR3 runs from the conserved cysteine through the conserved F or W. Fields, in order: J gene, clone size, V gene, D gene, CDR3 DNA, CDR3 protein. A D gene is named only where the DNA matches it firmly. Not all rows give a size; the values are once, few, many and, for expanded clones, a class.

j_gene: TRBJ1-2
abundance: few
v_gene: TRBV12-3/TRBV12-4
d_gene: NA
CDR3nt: TGTGCCAGCAGTTTAATAGTGAGGGGGTATCTAAGAGGTAACTATGGCTACACCTTC
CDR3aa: CASSLIVRGYLRGNYGYTF

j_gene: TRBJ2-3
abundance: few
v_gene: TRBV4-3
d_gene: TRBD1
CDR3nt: TGCGCCAGCAGCCAAGGACACGGCAGGGGGCAAGATACGCAGTATTTT
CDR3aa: CASSQGHGRGQDTQYF

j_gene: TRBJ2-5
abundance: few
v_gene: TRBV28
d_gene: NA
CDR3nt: TGTGCCAGCAGTTTAACGAGCGTGCAGACCCAGTACTTC
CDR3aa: CASSLTSVQTQYF

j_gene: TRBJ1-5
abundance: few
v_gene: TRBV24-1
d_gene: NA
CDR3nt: TGTGCCACCAGCGCTCCCCCGGACGGACACCAGCATTTT
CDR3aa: CATSAPPDGHQHF

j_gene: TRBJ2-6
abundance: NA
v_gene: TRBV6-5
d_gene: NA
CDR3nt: TGTGCCAGCAGTCAAACCGGGGAATCTGGGGCCAACGTCCTGACTTTC
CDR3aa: CASSQTGESGANVLTF

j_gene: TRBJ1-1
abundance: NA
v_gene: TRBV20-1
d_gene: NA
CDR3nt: TGCAGTGCTAGTGGGGGCGCATCGACTGAAGCTTTCTTT
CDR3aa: CSASGGASTEAFF

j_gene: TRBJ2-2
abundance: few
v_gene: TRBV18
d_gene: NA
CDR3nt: TGTGCCAGCTCACCACTGCTGGTCGGGAGAACCGGGGAGCTGTTTTTT
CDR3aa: CASSPLLVGRTGELFF

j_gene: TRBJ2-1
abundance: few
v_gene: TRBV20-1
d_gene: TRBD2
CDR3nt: TGCAGTGCCGACCTGACTAGCAGAAACAATGAGCAGTTCTTC
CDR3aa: CSADLTSRNNEQFF

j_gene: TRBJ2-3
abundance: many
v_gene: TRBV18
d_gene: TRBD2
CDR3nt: TGTGCCAGCTCACCTGGAGCGGGGAGGAGCACAGATACGCAGTATTTT
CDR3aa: CASSPGAGRSTDTQYF

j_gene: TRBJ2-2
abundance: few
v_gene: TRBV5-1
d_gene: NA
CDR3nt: TGCGCCAGCAGCTTGGCAGGGTCGATCACCGGGGAGCTGTTTTTT
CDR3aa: CASSLAGSITGELFF

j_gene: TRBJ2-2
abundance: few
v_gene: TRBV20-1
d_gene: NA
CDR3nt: TGCAGTGCTAGTATGGCACGTAACACCGGGGAGCTGTTTTTT
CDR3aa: CSASMARNTGELFF

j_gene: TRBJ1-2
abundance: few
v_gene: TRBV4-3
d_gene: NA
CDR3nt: TGCGCCAGCAGCCAAGGATCGAAAGGAGGGTTCTATGGCTACACCTTC
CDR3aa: CASSQGSKGGFYGYTF

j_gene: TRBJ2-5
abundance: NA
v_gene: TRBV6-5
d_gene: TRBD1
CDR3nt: TGTGCCAGCAGTCCTCGGACAGGGACTTACCAAGAGACCCAGTACTTC
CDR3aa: CASSPRTGTYQETQYF

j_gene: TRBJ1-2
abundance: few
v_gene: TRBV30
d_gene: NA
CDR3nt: TGTGCCTGGAGCGGGGGTGCCTTC
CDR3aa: CAWSGGAF

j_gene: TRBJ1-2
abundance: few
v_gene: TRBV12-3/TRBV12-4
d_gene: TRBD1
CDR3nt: TGTGCCAGCAGCCGCGGACAGGGGGGCTACACCTTC
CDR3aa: CASSRGQGGYTF

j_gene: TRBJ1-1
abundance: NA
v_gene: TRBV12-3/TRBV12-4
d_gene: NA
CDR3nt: TGTGCCAGCAGACACGAAGTAAACACTGAAGCTTTCTTT
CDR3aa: CASRHEVNTEAFF

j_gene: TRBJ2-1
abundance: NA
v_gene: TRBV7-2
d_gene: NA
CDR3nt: TGTGCCAGCAGTTCCGTCTGGCTGACGGGTGAGCAGTTCTTC
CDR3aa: CASSSVWLTGEQFF

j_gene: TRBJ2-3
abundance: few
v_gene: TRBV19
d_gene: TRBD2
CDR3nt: TGTGCCAGTAGACTAGCGGGGGGTTCAGATACGCAGTATTTT
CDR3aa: CASRLAGGSDTQYF

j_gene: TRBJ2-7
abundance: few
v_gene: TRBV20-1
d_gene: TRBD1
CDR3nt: TGCAGTGCTAGCCGGGACAGGGGGGTCACCTACGAGCAGTACTTC
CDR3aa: CSASRDRGVTYEQYF

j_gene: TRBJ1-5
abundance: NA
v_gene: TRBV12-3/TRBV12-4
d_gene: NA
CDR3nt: TGTGCCAGCAGTTTTCGAACTGGGGGTCAGCCCCAGCATTTT
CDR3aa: CASSFRTGGQPQHF

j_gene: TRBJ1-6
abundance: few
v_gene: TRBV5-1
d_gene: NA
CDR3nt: TGCGCCAGCAGCTTGAGCCGGGGCCTACAGGAGTCACCCCTCCACTTT
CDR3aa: CASSLSRGLQESPLHF

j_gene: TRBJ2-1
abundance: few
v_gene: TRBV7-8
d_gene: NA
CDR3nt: TGTGCCAGCAGCCGTGGTTGGGAGCAGTTCTTC
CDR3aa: CASSRGWEQFF

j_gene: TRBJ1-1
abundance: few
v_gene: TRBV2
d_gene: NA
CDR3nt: TGTGCCAGCAGTGGATCATCCCGACTGTTGAACACTGAAGCTTTCTTT
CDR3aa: CASSGSSRLLNTEAFF

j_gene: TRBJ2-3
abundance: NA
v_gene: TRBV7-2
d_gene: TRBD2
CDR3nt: TGTGCCACCCCCCGGGGGGTAGCGGGACCCGGGGATACGCAGTATTTT
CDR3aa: CATPRGVAGPGDTQYF